This T cell receptor beta chain was found in a study of T-cell reconstitution after alpha-beta-depleted transplantation in children. Unique molecular identifiers were built into the TCRbeta library. In TCRdb, the PCR reads were re-called with MiXCR into one record per CDR3 protein. The table shows more than 550,000 distinct CDR3 sequences, with over 9.5% occurring only once. Unmatched junction bases numbered 8, after V lost 3 bases and J lost 6 bases. The length of the CDR3 is 14 residues. The germline V gene encodes CDR1 DFQATT and CDR2 SNEGSKA (reference sequence). This clonotype was counted only a few times.

Source: PBMCs from the stem cell graft donor, taken from the stem cell graft. J is TRBJ2-1 and V is TRBV20-1; 7 nucleotides agree with TRBD1. The receptor's source is a human donor who donated a stem cell graft to a child with acute myeloid leukemia. In DNA, the CDR3 is TGCAGTGCTAGGGCCTCGGGACAGACCAATGAGCAGTTCTTC. Translated: CSARASGQTNEQFF.